One and the same sample provided the 29 T cell receptor beta chains below, sequenced in a study of T-cell reconstitution after alpha-beta-depleted transplantation in children. Using unique molecular identifiers, the investigators prepared the TCRbeta library. A single record per CDR3 protein comes from TCRdb applying MiXCR to the PCR reads. This sample has 190,000 or so distinct CDR3 sequences, with 6.5% to 7.5% found just once. The sequenced sample was PBMCs from the stem cell graft donor, obtained from the stem cell graft. The source is a human donor who donated a stem cell graft to a child with Wiskott-Aldrich syndrome.

In its sample, this clonotype was seen many times. The chain links TRBV29-1 to TRBJ2-6; D is unresolved. The CDR3 runs 13 residues. Per the germline V gene, CDR1 is SQVTM and CDR2 is ANQGSEA. V gave up 5 bases and J gave up 2 bases, with 7 bases separating them. CDR3 sequence (DNA): TGCAGCGTTTACGGGCCTGGGGCCAACGTCCTGACTTTC. Amino acid sequence: CSVYGPGANVLTF.

This clonotype was seen repeatedly, ten times or more. This chain connects TRBV5-1 to TRBJ1-2; TRBD1 aligns across 7 bases. The CDR3 covers 15 residues. The germline V gene encodes CDR1 SGHRS and CDR2 YFSETQ. V gave up 4 bases and J gave up 2 bases; unmatched junction bases: 8. The DNA of the CDR3 is TGCGCCAGCAGCGTCGGGACAGCGAGAAACTATGGCTACACCTTC. The encoded protein is CASSVGTARNYGYTF.

This clonotype was recorded at least ten times. The CDR3 loop is CASRPRASYNEQFF. CDR3 in DNA: TGTGCCAGCAGACCTAGGGCGTCCTACAATGAGCAGTTCTTC. The chain carries TRBV11-2 and TRBJ2-1; no firm D call. This CDR3 is 14 amino acids long. The germline V gene has CDR1 SGHAT and CDR2 FQNNGV. Trimming took off 6 bases at V and 1 base at J, with 10 bases between the two ends.

About this clonotype: Possible read error: a much larger clone is one base away. No conserved phenylalanine or tryptophan ends this CDR3, so it is likely a read error. This sequence joins TRBV10-1 and TRBJ2-6; possible D gene TRBD2, 6 bases. CDR1 and CDR2 (germline): WNHNN, SYGVQD (reference sequence). V gave up 6 bases and J gave up 2 bases, with 11 bases separating them. The CDR3 covers 15 residues. The CDR3 bases are TGCGCCAGCAGCGAGACTAGGGCTGGGGCCAACGTCCTGACTTTG. Amino acids: CASSETRAGANVLTL.

Notes on this clonotype: The junction departs from the called germline gene at one end, perhaps through a read error. This rearrangement joins TRBV7-9 to TRBJ1-1, with D possibly TRBD1 on 5 matching bases. This CDR3 spans 11 amino acids. Germline values: CDR1 SEHNR, CDR2 FQNEAQ (reference sequence). In DNA form, the CDR3 reads TGTTCCAGCGGGCGGGACGCGGGAGCTTTCTTT. It specifies CSSGRDAGAFF.

This clonotype was observed at least ten times. V is TRBV5-1 and J is TRBJ1-1; D call uncertain. V lost 0 bases to trimming and J lost 6 bases, with 15 bases between them. The length of the CDR3 is 15 residues. Per germline, CDR1 SGHRS and CDR2 YFSETQ. The CDR3 DNA sequence: TGCGCCAGCAGCTTGGTCGGAGTCGAGGACTCTGAAGCTTTCTTT. It is translated as CASSLVGVEDSEAFF. Complete variable domain (other parts from reference TRBV5-1 and TRBJ1-1): KAGVTQTPRYLIKTRGQQVTLSCSPISGHRSVSWYQQTPGQGLQFLFEYFSETQRNKGNFPGRFSGRQFSNSRSEMNVSTLELGDSALYLCASSLVGVEDSEAFFGQGTRLTVV.

This clonotype has at least ten counts. The gene calls are TRBV24-1 and TRBJ2-1, with TRBD1 matching 7 bases. V shed 3 bases and J 5 bases; nucleotides not matched to a gene: 6. Germline CDR1 is KGHDR and CDR2 is SFDVKD. The CDR3 covers 15 residues. CDR3 sequence reads: CATSDSGTADNEQFF. The CDR3 DNA follows: TGTGCCACCAGTGATAGTGGGACAGCTGACAATGAGCAGTTCTTC.

The table lists this clonotype with a few counts. This rearrangement joins TRBV3-1 to TRBJ2-1; D not certain. Between the trimmed V and J ends, which lost 4 bases and 9 bases, there was a span of 7 bases. The germline V gene encodes CDR1 LGHDT and CDR2 YNNKEL (reference sequence). The CDR3 has 11 residues. Here the CDR3 reads CASSLNGEQFF. The CDR3 region has the DNA TGTGCCAGCAGCCTGAACGGTGAGCAGTTCTTC.

This clonotype was seen at least ten times. V is TRBV29-1 and J is TRBJ2-7, with D perhaps TRBD2 (6 bases). Germline V lookup: CDR1 SQVTM, CDR2 ANQGSEA. Trimming removed 1 base from V and 3 bases from J, with 22 bases in between. The CDR3 covers 17 residues. The CDR3: CSVEVAETLHTHYEQYF. In DNA form, the CDR3 reads TGCAGCGTTGAAGTAGCGGAGACCCTTCATACACACTACGAGCAGTACTTC.

This clonotype came up many times. J is TRBJ2-7 and V is TRBV29-1; D gene uncertain. Per germline, CDR1 SQVTM and CDR2 ANQGSEA. The V and J ends lost 3 bases and 0 bases respectively, with 15 bases between them. This CDR3 is 15 amino acids long. The CDR3 region has the DNA TGCAGCGTTGAGACTTACCAGATTGACTCCTACGAGCAGTACTTC. This encodes CSVETYQIDSYEQYF.

This clonotype has ten or more counts. The chain has TRBV18 and TRBJ1-3; perhaps TRBD1 as D (6 bases). Germline assignment: CDR1 KGHSH and CDR2 LQKENI. V lost 3 bases and J lost 2, with 14 bases in between. There are 16 residues in the CDR3. This CDR3 reads CASSPGQSLAGNTIYF. CDR3 nucleotides: TGTGCCAGCTCACCTGGACAGAGCCTCGCTGGAAACACCATATATTTT.

This clonotype was counted at least ten times. This chain joins TRBV7-8 and TRBJ2-3, with TRBD2 as a possible D gene (6 bases). Trimming removed 2 bases from V and 6 bases from J, with 24 bases in between. This CDR3 region has 18 residues. Germline V lookup: CDR1 SGHVS, CDR2 FQNEAQ. Here the CDR3 DNA reads TGTGCCAGCAGCTTAAAGCAAGCGGGCCCTAGGTCTGAGGATACGCAGTATTTT. Its protein is CASSLKQAGPRSEDTQYF.

This clonotype occurred many times. The J gene is TRBJ2-1, the V gene TRBV3-1; D is perhaps TRBD2 (5 bases). The germline V and J ends were trimmed by 0 bases and 3 bases, with 15 bases remaining between them. Per the germline V gene, CDR1 is LGHDT and CDR2 is YNNKEL (reference sequence). The CDR3 loop spans 17 amino acids. The CDR3 region is CASSQDRGTVNYNEQFF. As DNA, the CDR3 is TGTGCCAGCAGCCAAGATCGGGGAACCGTTAACTACAATGAGCAGTTCTTC.

This clonotype was observed many times. This chain links TRBV5-1 with TRBJ2-2; TRBD1 agrees at 7 bases. CDR1 and CDR2 from the germline V gene are SGHRS and YFSETQ. Trimming cost V 7 bases and J 4 bases; bases outside gene matches: 4. There are 13 residues in the CDR3. The CDR3 nucleotides read TGCGCCAGCGGGACAGACGGCACCGGGGAGCTGTTTTTT. It translates to CASGTDGTGELFF.

This clonotype was seen many times. CDR3 protein: CARQDSLTSYEQYF. The DNA for the CDR3 is TGTGCCAGACAAGACAGCTTAACTTCCTACGAGCAGTACTTC. The V gene is TRBV9, the J gene TRBJ2-7; perhaps TRBD1 as D (5 bases). Germline CDR1 is SGDLS and CDR2 is YYNGEE. CDR3 length equals 14 residues. Trimming took 8 bases from V and 1 from J, leaving 16 bases between them.

This clonotype was seen repeatedly, ten times or more. The chain carries TRBV7-9 and TRBJ1-1; the D is unclear. V was shortened by 1 base and J by 1 base, with 16 bases between the two germline ends. Germline assignment: CDR1 SEHNR and CDR2 FQNEAQ (reference sequence). CDR3 length: 17 amino acids. The CDR3 loop is CASSLVSRTAPNTEAFF. The CDR3 nucleotides read TGTGCCAGCAGCTTAGTTTCAAGGACGGCCCCGAACACTGAAGCTTTCTTT.

The J gene is TRBJ2-1, the V gene TRBV4-2, with TRBD1 identical over 8 bases. CDR1 LGHNA and CDR2 YNFKEQ come from the germline V gene. J lost 3 bases, V lost 4 bases, and 11 bases had no gene match. This CDR3 has 17 amino acids. In DNA form, the CDR3 reads TGTGCCAGCAGCCCCGGGCAACGGGACAGGTTCTACAATGAGCAGTTCTTC. Translating gives CASSPGQRDRFYNEQFF.

The table lists this clonotype with a few counts. V gene TRBV5-1 combines with J gene TRBJ2-5; tentative D call: TRBD2 (6 bases). Trimming removed 4 bases at V and 1 base at J, with 11 bases between. CDR1 and CDR2 from the germline V gene are SGHRS and YFSETQ. This CDR3 is built from 14 residues. The CDR3 DNA reads TGCGCCAGCAGCCGACTAGGCGGCCAAGAGACCCAGTACTTC. Amino acid sequence: CASSRLGGQETQYF.

This clonotype was detected many times. The V and J genes are TRBV7-9 and TRBJ2-5, with D perhaps TRBD1 or TRBD2 (6 bases each). The CDR3 extends over 15 amino acids. Germline-derived CDR1 and CDR2 are SEHNR and FQNEAQ (reference sequence). Between the trimmed V and J ends, which lost 6 bases and 2 bases, there was a span of 16 bases. The CDR3 loop is CASSPHIGGQETQYF. The DNA for the CDR3 is TGTGCCAGCAGTCCACATATAGGGGGGCAAGAGACCCAGTACTTC.

This clonotype was counted at least ten times. The DNA for the CDR3 is TGTGCCACCAGTGATTTGGGCCAAGAGACCCAGTACTTC. As protein: CATSDLGQETQYF. V gene TRBV24-1 combines with J gene TRBJ2-5; D call uncertain. The CDR3 is 13 residues long. Germline CDR1 is KGHDR and CDR2 is SFDVKD. The V gene lost 0 bases and the J gene lost 1 base, with 2 bases spanning the gap.

Many counts were recorded for this clonotype. V and J are TRBV12-3 or TRBV12-4 and TRBJ2-5; D is possibly TRBD1 (6 bases). This CDR3 is built from 14 residues. The V gene lost 6 bases and the J gene lost 4 bases, with 15 bases spanning the gap. The CDR3 is CASSPGEGTETQYF. CDR3 nucleotide sequence: TGTGCCAGCAGCCCAGGGGAAGGCACAGAGACCCAGTACTTC.

This clonotype was detected ten times or more. Compared with germline, one end of the junction differs, possibly owing to a read error. The chain recombines TRBV30 with TRBJ2-7, with 9 bases identical to TRBD1. The CDR3 totals 11 residues. Germline loops: CDR1 GTSNPN, CDR2 SVGIG (reference sequence). CDR3 DNA: TGTGCCTGGAGTGCCTCGACAGGGGGGAACTTC. It specifies CAWSASTGGNF.

This clonotype was observed many times. The genes are TRBV3-1 and TRBJ2-3; possible D gene TRBD2, 6 bases. Germline CDR1 is LGHDT and CDR2 is YNNKEL (reference sequence). Trimming stripped 1 base from V and 6 bases from J, with 11 bases between. The length of the CDR3 is 14 residues. CDR3: CASSQGLSGDTQYF. In nucleotides, the CDR3 is TGTGCCAGCAGCCAAGGGCTCAGCGGGGATACGCAGTATTTT.

This clonotype has ten or more counts. The chain uses TRBV20-1 and TRBJ2-2, with 10 bases aligning to TRBD2. This CDR3 has 16 residues. Germline CDR1 DFQATT, CDR2 SNEGSKA (reference sequence). J was trimmed by 6 bases and V by 1 base; bases with no gene match: 8. As DNA, the CDR3 is TGCAGTGCTAGAGGCCTAGCGGGAGACTTCGCCGGGGAGCTGTTTTTT. This sequence encodes CSARGLAGDFAGELFF.

This clonotype was picked up many times. V is TRBV25-1 and J is TRBJ2-7; 10 nucleotides agree with TRBD1. Trimming took 10 bases from V and 0 from J; bases not matched to a gene: 12. CDR3 length: 16 residues. Germline assignment: CDR1 MGHDK and CDR2 SYGVNS. The CDR3 protein is CANFQYRDRGSYEQYF. In DNA, the CDR3 is TGTGCCAACTTTCAGTACCGGGACAGGGGCTCCTACGAGCAGTACTTC.

The gene calls are TRBV7-9 and TRBJ2-1; D ambiguous. V lost 5 bases to trimming and J lost 3 bases, with 11 bases between them. This CDR3 is built from 14 residues. Germline assignment: CDR1 SEHNR and CDR2 FQNEAQ (reference sequence). The DNA of the CDR3 is TGTGCCAGCAGCCGCGAGGCGGTCTACAATGAGCAGTTCTTC. It is translated as CASSREAVYNEQFF. Full variable domain (rest looked up from reference TRBV7-9 and TRBJ2-1): DTGVSQNPRHKITKRGQNVTFRCDPISEHNRLYWYRQTLGQGPEFLTYFQNEAQLEKSRLLSDRFSAERPKGSFSTLEIQRTEQGDSAMYLCASSREAVYNEQFFGPGTRLTVL.

In this sample, this clonotype turned up many times. The gene calls are TRBV29-1 and TRBJ2-3; D gene unclear. CDR1 and CDR2 (germline): SQVTM, ANQGSEA. The ends were cut back, 5 bases at V and 10 bases at J, with 10 bases in the middle. The CDR3 length is 10 residues. This CDR3 is CSVLLQAQYF. CDR3 DNA sequence: TGCAGCGTTCTCCTTCAGGCGCAGTATTTT.

J is TRBJ2-7 and V is TRBV12-3 or TRBV12-4; no clear D. The CDR3 has 11 residues. With 5 bases removed from V and 5 bases from J, the gap between germline ends came to 7 bases. The CDR3 DNA reads as TGTGCCAGCAGTAATTCGGACGAGCAGTACTTC. Its translation is CASSNSDEQYF.

For this clonotype: This may arise from a read error, as a much more abundant clone is one base away. The J gene is TRBJ1-2, the V gene TRBV7-9; D is undetermined. The germline gives CDR1 SEHNR, CDR2 FQNEAQ (reference sequence). The CDR3 consists of 13 residues. The CDR3 protein is CASAHTPAYGYIF. CDR3 nucleotides: TGTGCCAGCGCTCACACCCCTGCCTATGGCTACATCTTC.